This TCR beta chain originates from a study of T cell responses to AZD1222 COVID-19 vaccine. The study's findings and limits: The study sampled repertoires only after the peak T cell response. Receipt of two AZD1222 doses was followed by a rise in Spike-specific TCR breadth and depth. Mapped onto spike, vaccine-associated CD4 TCRs spanned it and were dominant at 160-218 and 743-854. Nearly half of unique spike-specific TCRs reportedly avoided B.1.351 and B.1.1.7 mutated regions.

Assay: immunoSEQ multiplex PCR; the TCRdb copy retains only in-frame clones and omits some. In the table there are 120,000 to 150,000 clones, 90% to 95% of which are singletons. Notes on this clone: Its antigen is as yet unknown.

Germline V gives CDR1 MNHEY, CDR2 SVGEGT. The length of the CDR3 is 15 residues. The ends were cut back, 0 bases at V and 0 bases at J, with 7 bases in the middle. The material was peripheral blood, obtained on day 0 of AZD1222 vaccination. This receptor was obtained from an adult in good health. This sequence joins TRBV6-2 or TRBV6-3 and TRBJ2-3; weak D call: TRBD2 (5 bases). This chain's CDR3 is CASSYSEASTDTQYF. CDR3 DNA sequence: TGTGCCAGCAGTTACTCGGAGGCTAGCACAGATACGCAGTATTTT.